Listed below are T cell receptor beta chains from one sample, sequenced in a study of blood T cell repertoires in COVID-19. Using immunoSEQ multiplex PCR, the repertoire was profiled, and TCRdb retains in-frame clones only, with some absent. The data contain 150,000 to 250,000 clones, roughly 77% of them singletons. Sequencing was done on a sample of peripheral blood. Receptors were obtained from a woman between 35 and 50 years old with COVID-19, enrolled during active disease. The CDR3 runs from the conserved cysteine through the conserved F or W. Fields, in order: D gene, V gene, clone size, J gene, CDR3 protein, CDR3 DNA. D genes are given only for firm matches. Where a row states a size, it is once, few, many or the class of an expanded clone; other rows omit it.

D gene: -; V gene: TRBV10-1; clone size: -; J gene: TRBJ1-1; CDR3 protein: CASSEGELLNTEAFF; CDR3 DNA: TGCGCCAGCAGTGAGGGGGAGCTGTTGAACACTGAAGCTTTCTTT
D gene: -; V gene: TRBV27; clone size: -; J gene: TRBJ1-6; CDR3 protein: CASSRSGASSYNSPLHF; CDR3 DNA: TGTGCCAGCAGTAGAAGCGGGGCTAGCTCCTATAATTCACCCCTCCACTTT
D gene: -; V gene: TRBV7-9; clone size: few; J gene: TRBJ2-7; CDR3 protein: CASSSGDEQYF; CDR3 DNA: TGTGCCAGCAGCTCGGGTGACGAGCAGTACTTC
D gene: -; V gene: TRBV6-5; clone size: -; J gene: TRBJ1-3; CDR3 protein: CASSYSSGSGNTIYF; CDR3 DNA: TGTGCCAGCAGTTACTCATCGGGCTCTGGAAACACCATATATTTT
D gene: -; V gene: TRBV6-5; clone size: few; J gene: TRBJ1-1; CDR3 protein: CASTQQRGINTEAFF; CDR3 DNA: TGTGCCAGCACCCAGCAGCGGGGAATCAACACTGAAGCTTTCTTT
D gene: -; V gene: TRBV5-1; clone size: few; J gene: TRBJ1-5; CDR3 protein: CASSLAPGGPTHF; CDR3 DNA: TGCGCCAGCAGCTTGGCCCCAGGTGGCCCCACGCATTTT
D gene: -; V gene: TRBV9; clone size: few; J gene: TRBJ1-3; CDR3 protein: CASKPGVGNTIYF; CDR3 DNA: TGTGCCAGCAAACCAGGTGTTGGAAACACCATATATTTT
D gene: TRBD1; V gene: TRBV6-2/TRBV6-3; clone size: -; J gene: TRBJ1-2; CDR3 protein: CASSYSSDRGNGYTF; CDR3 DNA: TGTGCCAGCAGTTACTCCTCGGACAGGGGCAATGGCTACACCTTC
D gene: TRBD1; V gene: TRBV6-4; clone size: -; J gene: TRBJ1-2; CDR3 protein: CASSDGTGQNYGYTF; CDR3 DNA: TGTGCCAGCAGTGATGGGACAGGACAAAACTATGGCTACACCTTC
D gene: TRBD1; V gene: TRBV4-1; clone size: few; J gene: TRBJ2-7; CDR3 protein: CASSQTGFSYEQYF; CDR3 DNA: TGCGCCAGCAGCCAGACAGGGTTCTCCTACGAGCAGTACTTC
D gene: -; V gene: TRBV6-6; clone size: -; J gene: TRBJ1-2; CDR3 protein: CASSYSFGKSNYGYTF; CDR3 DNA: TGTGCCAGCAGTTACTCGTTCGGGAAATCCAACTATGGCTACACCTTC
D gene: TRBD1; V gene: TRBV5-4; clone size: -; J gene: TRBJ1-1; CDR3 protein: CASSLGGQGAREAFF; CDR3 DNA: TGTGCCAGCAGCCTGGGGGGACAGGGGGCAAGAGAAGCTTTCTTT
D gene: TRBD1; V gene: TRBV7-9; clone size: -; J gene: TRBJ2-5; CDR3 protein: CASSPRTGGLLPQETQYF; CDR3 DNA: TGTGCCAGCAGCCCCCGGACAGGGGGCCTATTACCCCAAGAGACCCAGTACTTC
D gene: -; V gene: TRBV4-1; clone size: -; J gene: TRBJ2-6; CDR3 protein: CASSQAVSGANVLTF; CDR3 DNA: TGCGCCAGCAGCCAAGCAGTTTCTGGGGCCAACGTCCTGACTTTC
D gene: -; V gene: TRBV3-1/TRBV3-2; clone size: few; J gene: TRBJ2-7; CDR3 protein: CAVQGSYEQYF; CDR3 DNA: TGTGCCGTCCAGGGGTCCTACGAGCAGTACTTC
D gene: -; V gene: TRBV5-1; clone size: -; J gene: TRBJ2-2; CDR3 protein: CASNDRAGNTGELFF; CDR3 DNA: TGCGCCAGCAACGACCGGGCGGGAAACACCGGGGAGCTGTTTTTT
D gene: -; V gene: TRBV5-1; clone size: few; J gene: TRBJ2-3; CDR3 protein: CASRVGRRDPTDTQYF; CDR3 DNA: TGCGCCAGCAGAGTTGGCAGGCGAGACCCCACAGATACGCAGTATTTT
D gene: -; V gene: TRBV5-4; clone size: -; J gene: TRBJ1-2; CDR3 protein: CASSSTGTSYGYTF; CDR3 DNA: TGTGCCAGCAGCTCAACCGGGACAAGCTATGGCTACACCTTC